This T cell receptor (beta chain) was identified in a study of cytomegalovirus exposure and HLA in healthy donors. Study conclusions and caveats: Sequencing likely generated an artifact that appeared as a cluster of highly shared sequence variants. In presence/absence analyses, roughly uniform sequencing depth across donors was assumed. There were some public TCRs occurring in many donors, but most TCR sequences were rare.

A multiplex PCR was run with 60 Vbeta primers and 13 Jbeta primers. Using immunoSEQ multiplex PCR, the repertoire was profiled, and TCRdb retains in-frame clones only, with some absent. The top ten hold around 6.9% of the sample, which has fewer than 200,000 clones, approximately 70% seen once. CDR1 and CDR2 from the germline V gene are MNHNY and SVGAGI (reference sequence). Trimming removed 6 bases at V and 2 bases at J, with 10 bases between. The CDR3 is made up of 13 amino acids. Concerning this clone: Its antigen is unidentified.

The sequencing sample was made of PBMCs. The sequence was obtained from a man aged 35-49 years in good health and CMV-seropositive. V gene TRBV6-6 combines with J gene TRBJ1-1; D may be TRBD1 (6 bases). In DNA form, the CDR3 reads TGTGCCAGCAGCGAGGACAGCAACACTGAAGCTTTCTTT. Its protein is CASSEDSNTEAFF.